This TCR beta chain was sequenced for a study of graft-versus-host responses after intestinal transplantation. Study overall: Once they had received anti-thymocyte globulin induction, all recipients took tacrolimus and steroids for about 3 years.

Using immunoSEQ multiplex PCR, the repertoire was profiled, and TCRdb retains in-frame clones only, with some absent. The table records some 86,000 clones, 88% of them present only once. This clone was seen just once. Antigen unknown. This CDR3 has 15 amino acids. The V gene's germline CDR1 is KGHSH and CDR2 LQKENI. V shed 3 bases and J 7 bases; nucleotides not matched to a gene: 7. Study-wide results and caveats: Individuals who had graft-donor T cell macrochimerism had allografts that showed high graft-versus-host to host-versus-graft clonal ratios. Recipient marrow showed GvH clones, some seen first in ileum or blood.

This specimen was unstimulated CD4+ T cells sorted from spleen or lymph node cells, taken before transplant. The J gene is TRBJ2-2, the V gene TRBV18; 8 bases line up with TRBD1. The sequence derives from a human donor who was the organ donor for an intestinal transplant. In DNA, the CDR3 is TGTGCCAGCTCACCGCGGCAGGGGGCCGGCGGGGAGCTGTTTTTT. This translates into CASSPRQGAGGELFF.